The next 16 T cell receptor beta chains were all read from a single sample in a study of blood T cell repertoires in COVID-19. This table comes from immunoSEQ multiplex PCR, and its TCRdb copy is limited to in-frame clones, with some not included. The sample consists of about 260,000 clones, roughly 90% of them appearing once. Sequenced sample: PBMCs or T cells enriched from blood (not recorded which). The receptors originated from a woman between 50 and 59 years old who had recovered from COVID-19.

This clone came up many times. The chain is built from TRBV6-5 and TRBJ2-5; TRBD2 agrees at 12 bases. The germline gives CDR1 MNHEY, CDR2 SVGAGI. CDR3 length: 15 amino acids. The junction had 0 bases not matched to a gene; V was cut back by 0 bases and J by 4 bases. The CDR3 sequence is CASSYSGLAGETQYF. The CDR3 nucleotides are TGTGCCAGCAGTTACTCGGGACTAGCGGGAGAGACCCAGTACTTC.

The chain uses TRBV28 and TRBJ1-2, with D tentatively TRBD1 (6 bases). V was clipped by 6 bases and J by 1 base, with 18 bases between them. The CDR3 has 16 amino acids. Germline V gives CDR1 MDHEN, CDR2 SYDVKM. CDR3 sequence reads: CASRDKYRAVNYGYTF. The CDR3, as DNA: TGTGCCAGCAGGGACAAGTACAGGGCCGTTAACTATGGCTACACCTTC.

The V gene is TRBV28, the J gene TRBJ2-1; TRBD2 agrees at 10 bases. This CDR3 is built from 15 residues. Germline loops: CDR1 MDHEN, CDR2 SYDVKM. The junction had 1 base not matched to a gene; V was cut back by 0 bases and J by 5 bases. Here the CDR3 DNA reads TGTGCCAGCAGTTTATGGCTAGCGGGAGACAATGAGCAGTTCTTC. Translation: CASSLWLAGDNEQFF. The complete variable domain, with remaining parts taken from reference TRBV28 and TRBJ2-1, reads DVKVTQSSRYLVKRTGEKVFLECVQDMDHENMFWYRQDPGLGLRLIYFSYDVKMKEKGDIPEGYSVSREKKERFSLILESASTNQTSMYLCASSLWLAGDNEQFFGPGTRLTVL.

The V and J genes are TRBV29-1 and TRBJ1-2, with 9 bases lining up with TRBD1. V lost 6 bases and J lost 4; bases outside the gene matches: 3. Germline CDR1 SQVTM, CDR2 ANQGSEA. The CDR3 length is 12 residues. Here the CDR3 reads CSVSGQGYGYTF. In DNA form, the CDR3 reads TGCAGCGTATCGGGACAGGGCTATGGCTACACCTTC.

This clone showed up just once. The chain has TRBV7-3 and TRBJ2-7, with 8 positions matching TRBD1. CDR3 length: 15 residues. The ends lost 5 bases at V and 6 bases at J; junction bases unmatched: 12. Germline CDR1 and CDR2: SGHTA and FQGTGA. CDR3 sequence reads: CASSLISSGTGEQYF. Here the CDR3 DNA reads TGTGCCAGCAGCCTAATATCCTCCGGGACAGGCGAGCAGTACTTC.

The chain couples TRBV10-2 to TRBJ1-2; 8 bases agree with TRBD1. This CDR3 spans 13 amino acids. The ends lost 7 bases at V and 7 bases at J; junction bases unmatched: 8. Germline lookup yields CDR1 WSHSY and CDR2 SAAADI. CDR3 sequence: CASTATGGTGYTF. As DNA, the CDR3 is TGCGCCAGCACAGCAACAGGGGGAACTGGCTACACCTTC.

The rearrangement uses TRBV6-5 and TRBJ1-2, with 7 bases matching TRBD1. This CDR3 region has 14 residues. The J segment lost 2 bases and the V segment lost 5 bases, leaving 5 bases of the junction unmatched. From germline, CDR1 is MNHEY and CDR2 SVGAGI. The CDR3 sequence: CASSLGQSNYGYTF. The CDR3 DNA reads as TGTGCCAGCAGTCTGGGACAGTCGAACTATGGCTACACCTTC.

The chain recombines TRBV28 with TRBJ1-3, with no clear D. CDR3 size: 16 residues. Trimming removed 5 bases at V and 4 bases at J, with 18 bases between. CDR1 MDHEN and CDR2 SYDVKM come from the germline V gene. The DNA for the CDR3 is TGTGCCAGCAGTCCTCTAAATGCGGTGTTAGGAAACACCATATATTTT. Amino acids: CASSPLNAVLGNTIYF.

The chain recombines TRBV4-3 with TRBJ1-3; D might be TRBD1 (6 bases). The V and J ends lost 0 bases and 4 bases respectively, with 10 bases between them. Germline V lookup: CDR1 LGHNA, CDR2 YSLEER. This CDR3 spans 15 amino acids. CDR3 amino acids: CASSQDSDRGNTIYF. As DNA, the CDR3 is TGCGCCAGCAGCCAAGATAGCGACAGGGGAAACACCATATATTTT.

J is TRBJ2-3 and V is TRBV9, with a possible D match to TRBD2 (5 bases). From germline, CDR1 is SGDLS and CDR2 YYNGEE. The CDR3 loop spans 15 amino acids. Deletions cut 0 bases from V and 4 bases from J, with 12 bases between. CDR3 protein: CASSVDLGRADTQYF. Written as DNA, the CDR3 is TGTGCCAGCAGCGTAGATTTAGGGCGGGCAGATACGCAGTATTTT.

The rearrangement links TRBV6-2 or TRBV6-3 to TRBJ1-5, with a weak D call TRBD1 (5 bases). The germline V gene encodes CDR1 MNHEY and CDR2 SVGEGT. The CDR3 has 17 amino acids. Trimming pared 1 base from V and 0 bases from J, leaving 13 bases between. CDR3 loop: CASSYYSGQPSNQPQHF. The DNA for the CDR3 is TGTGCCAGCAGTTACTATTCAGGGCAGCCTAGCAATCAGCCCCAGCATTTT.

This clone was picked up one time. The chain combines TRBV18 with TRBJ1-1, with 8 nucleotides matching TRBD1. In germline, CDR1 is KGHSH, CDR2 LQKENI. After removal of 2 bases from V and 1 base from J, the junction contained 6 bases not matched to a gene. The CDR3 length is 16 residues. The CDR3 here is CASSPSWDRRNTEAFF. CDR3 sequence (DNA): TGTGCCAGCTCACCAAGTTGGGACAGGCGGAACACTGAAGCTTTCTTT.

This clone has only a few counts. This sequence joins TRBV11-2 and TRBJ1-2; 7 bases agree with TRBD1. This CDR3 has 12 residues. Trimming took 6 bases from V and 4 from J; bases not matched to a gene: 2. CDR1 is SGHAT and CDR2 is FQNNGV in the germline V gene. CDR3 in DNA: TGTGCCAGCAGAACAGGGGCCTATGGCTACACCTTC. It yields the protein CASRTGAYGYTF.

This chain joins TRBV28 and TRBJ1-5; D unclear. V gave up 8 bases and J gave up 7 bases, with 15 bases separating them. The CDR3 length is 13 residues. Germline lookup yields CDR1 MDHEN and CDR2 SYDVKM. In DNA form, the CDR3 reads TGTGCCAGCCGGCCCGCCGGAGGGCAGCCCCAGCATTTT. Amino acid sequence: CASRPAGGQPQHF. Using reference TRBV28 and TRBJ1-5 for the parts outside the CDR3, the full variable domain is DVKVTQSSRYLVKRTGEKVFLECVQDMDHENMFWYRQDPGLGLRLIYFSYDVKMKEKGDIPEGYSVSREKKERFSLILESASTNQTSMYLCASRPAGGQPQHFGDGTRLSIL.

This clone was recorded only once. The V call is TRBV30, the J call TRBJ1-3, with unresolved D. The V gene's germline CDR1 is GTSNPN and CDR2 SVGIG (reference sequence). The V end lost 7 bases, the J end lost 4 bases, and 5 bases lay between the germline ends. CDR3 size: 10 residues. CDR3 coding DNA: TGTGCCTTCGAGGGAAACACCATATATTTT. This gives the protein CAFEGNTIYF.

The chain uses TRBV2 and TRBJ1-5; TRBD1 matches at 7 bases. The CDR3 has 15 residues. V lost 7 bases, J lost 0 bases, and 6 bases stayed unmatched. From germline, CDR1 is SNHLY and CDR2 FYNNEI. The CDR3 DNA follows: TGTGCCAGCAAAGGGACAGCTAATAGCAATCAGCCCCAGCATTTT. This gives the protein CASKGTANSNQPQHF.